What follows are 27 T cell receptor beta chains derived from one specimen sequenced in a study of blood T cell repertoires in COVID-19. Profiled with immunoSEQ multiplex PCR; TCRdb holds only in-frame clones, not every one. This sample has around 260,000 clones, with over 75% found just once. Sequenced sample: peripheral blood. These receptors were obtained from a human donor with COVID-19, enrolled during active disease. The donor label of this sample is uncertain.

This rearrangement joins TRBV7-3 to TRBJ1-1, with D possibly matching TRBD1 (6 bases). The CDR3 covers 16 residues. V was clipped by 6 bases and J by 3 bases, with 20 bases between them. Per germline, CDR1 SGHTA and CDR2 FQGTGA. The CDR3 DNA is TGTGCCAGCAGGTCGCCAACAGGGATTCGTGACACTGAAGCTTTCTTT. Translating gives CASRSPTGIRDTEAFF.

This clone has only one observation. V and J are TRBV29-1 and TRBJ2-7, with 11 bases fitting TRBD2. The CDR3 extends over 13 amino acids. Germline trimming cut 6 bases from V and 2 bases from J; bases unmatched to any gene: 3. Germline CDR1 SQVTM, CDR2 ANQGSEA. The CDR3 nucleotides are TGCAGCGTCAGACTAGCGGGAACCTACGAGCAGTACTTC. This sequence encodes CSVRLAGTYEQYF.

This clone was detected once. The chain recombines TRBV18 with TRBJ1-5; 8 positions agree with TRBD1. Germline values: CDR1 KGHSH, CDR2 LQKENI. Losses at the gene ends were 2 bases for V and 5 bases for J; bases not matched to a gene: 2. The CDR3 has 14 amino acids. The CDR3 reads CASSPGTGDQPQHF. The CDR3 coding sequence is TGTGCCAGCTCACCAGGGACAGGTGATCAGCCCCAGCATTTT.

The CDR3, as DNA: TGCGCCAGCAGCTTGGACACGGGACAACCCGGGGAGCTGTTTTTT. Protein: CASSLDTGQPGELFF. This chain joins TRBV5-1 and TRBJ2-2, with D possibly being TRBD1 (6 bases). The CDR3 extends over 15 amino acids. The V and J ends lost 0 bases and 6 bases respectively, with 12 bases between them. Germline CDR1 is SGHRS and CDR2 is YFSETQ.

The gene calls are TRBV30 and TRBJ1-4; 12 positions match TRBD1. Trimming at V came to 1 base and at J to 8 bases, leaving 2 bases not matched to a gene. Germline-derived CDR1 and CDR2 are GTSNPN and SVGIG (reference sequence). This CDR3 is built from 14 residues. The CDR3: CAWSGDRGREKLFF. The CDR3 DNA follows: TGTGCCTGGAGTGGGGACAGGGGGCGAGAAAAACTGTTTTTT.

This clone has a handful of counts. The chain joins TRBV5-1 to TRBJ1-5; unclear D gene. Germline assignment: CDR1 SGHRS and CDR2 YFSETQ. The CDR3 extends over 14 amino acids. The V end was cut by 5 bases, the J end by 4 bases, with 13 bases between. CDR3 residues: CASRQDVWNQPQHF. The DNA for the CDR3 is TGCGCCAGCAGGCAGGATGTTTGGAATCAGCCCCAGCATTTT.

The V gene is TRBV3-1 (or the pseudogene TRBV3-2), the J gene TRBJ1-5, with D maybe TRBD1 (6 bases). Germline CDR1 LGHDT, CDR2 YNNKEL (reference sequence). The ends were cut back, 4 bases at V and 4 bases at J, with 14 bases in the middle. This CDR3 has 15 residues. CDR3 DNA: TGTGCCAGCAGCCCTAAGGGGGACAATAATCAGCCCCAGCATTTT. Protein: CASSPKGDNNQPQHF.

The rearrangement uses TRBV27 and TRBJ1-1; TRBD1 matches at 7 bases. V lost 1 base, J lost 4 bases, and 9 bases stayed unmatched. The germline CDR1 and CDR2 sequences are MNHEY and SMNVEV (reference sequence). The CDR3 length is 16 residues. The CDR3 protein is CASSLWLTGRVTEAFF. The CDR3 DNA is TGTGCCAGCAGTTTATGGTTGACAGGGCGGGTCACTGAAGCTTTCTTT.

This clone was picked up a small number of times. The J gene is TRBJ2-2, the V gene TRBV14, with no clear D. The germline gives CDR1 SGHDN, CDR2 FVKESK. The CDR3 spans 14 residues. V dropped 0 bases and J dropped 6 bases, with 8 bases sitting between them. Here the CDR3 reads CASSQEESSGELFF. Here the CDR3 DNA reads TGTGCCAGCAGCCAAGAGGAGTCGTCCGGGGAGCTGTTTTTT.

This sequence joins TRBV20-1 and TRBJ2-4; 10 bases line up with TRBD1. This CDR3 spans 11 amino acids. The germline CDR1 and CDR2 sequences are DFQATT and SNEGSKA (reference sequence). As DNA, the CDR3 is TGCAGCACCGGGACAGGGGACATTCAGTACTTC. Translated, it gives CSTGTGDIQYF.

This clone was seen once. This rearrangement joins TRBV7-8 to TRBJ1-5; no clear D. The germline gives CDR1 SGHVS, CDR2 FQNEAQ. Trimming took 2 bases from V and 3 from J, leaving 17 bases between them. CDR3 length: 17 amino acids. Here the CDR3 reads CASSLRNWPRLNQPQHF. The CDR3 DNA reads TGTGCCAGCAGCTTAAGAAACTGGCCGCGGCTCAATCAGCCCCAGCATTTT.

The chain uses TRBV13 and TRBJ2-7; D gene ambiguous. The CDR3 sequence is 13 residues long. The V end was cut by 2 bases, the J end by 1 base, with 6 bases between. Germline CDR1 reads PRHDT; CDR2 reads FYEKMQ (reference sequence). The CDR3 reads CASSLQTSYEQYF. DNA of the CDR3: TGTGCCAGCAGCTTACAGACATCCTACGAGCAGTACTTC.

V gene TRBV3-1 (or the pseudogene TRBV3-2) combines with J gene TRBJ2-3; D perhaps matches TRBD2 (5 bases). The CDR3 is 14 amino acids. Germline CDR1 reads LGHDT; CDR2 reads YNNKEL (reference sequence). V lost 7 bases, J lost 6 bases, and 17 bases lay in between. The CDR3 protein is CASMRSAGGDTQYF. The CDR3 DNA follows: TGTGCCAGCATGCGAAGCGCGGGTGGGGATACGCAGTATTTT.

The chain uses TRBV11-3 and TRBJ2-2, with TRBD2 matching over 14 bases. This CDR3 has 18 residues. Trimming removed 5 bases from V and 3 bases from J; junction bases left unmatched: 8. Germline V lookup: CDR1 SGHNT, CDR2 YENEEA. The CDR3 loop reads CASSPRLAGGVDTGELFF. As DNA, the CDR3 is TGTGCCAGCAGCCCCCGACTAGCGGGAGGGGTCGACACCGGGGAGCTGTTTTTT.

The J gene is TRBJ2-4, the V gene TRBV27; 7 nucleotides match TRBD2. This CDR3 is built from 19 residues. Trimming removed 6 bases from V and 1 base from J; junction bases left unmatched: 18. The germline V gene encodes CDR1 MNHEY and CDR2 SMNVEV (reference sequence). CDR3 region: CASRGPMPGGNDAKNIQYF. As DNA, the CDR3 is TGTGCCAGCAGAGGACCCATGCCCGGGGGGAATGATGCCAAAAACATTCAGTACTTC.

This chain uses TRBV29-1 with TRBJ1-1, with a possible D match to TRBD1 (6 bases). The germline CDR1 and CDR2 sequences are SQVTM and ANQGSEA. This CDR3 has 14 residues. Trimming left V 3 bases short and J 1 base short, with 12 bases between. CDR3 amino acids: CSVEPGDKNTEAFF. In nucleotides, the CDR3 is TGCAGCGTTGAGCCAGGGGATAAGAACACTGAAGCTTTCTTT.

The chain is built from TRBV27 and TRBJ1-2; possible D gene TRBD1, 6 bases. Germline lookup yields CDR1 MNHEY and CDR2 SMNVEV (reference sequence). The V end lost 2 bases, the J end lost 5 bases, and 12 bases lay between the germline ends. The CDR3 has 14 residues. CDR3 DNA sequence: TGTGCCAGCAGTTTAACAGGGAAGCGGTATGGCTACACCTTC. This encodes CASSLTGKRYGYTF.

The V call is TRBV11-2, the J call TRBJ2-7; 9 bases are shared with TRBD1. The J segment lost 4 bases and the V segment lost 1 base, leaving 2 bases of the junction unmatched. Germline V CDR1 and CDR2: SGHAT, FQNNGV. This CDR3 has 14 amino acids. The CDR3 sequence is CASSLVTGGYEQYF. CDR3 DNA: TGTGCCAGCAGCTTAGTGACAGGGGGTTACGAGCAGTACTTC. The full variable domain, rest sourced from reference TRBV11-2 and TRBJ2-7, is EAGVAQSPRYKIIEKRQSVAFWCNPISGHATLYWYQQILGQGPKLLIQFQNNGVVDDSQLPKDRFSAERLKGVDSTLKIQPAKLEDSAVYLCASSLVTGGYEQYFGPGTRLTVT.

The V call is TRBV28, the J call TRBJ2-7, with 10 bases aligning to TRBD1. V lost 6 bases and J lost 5; bases outside the gene matches: 10. Germline V gene sequence: CDR1 MDHEN, CDR2 SYDVKM. This CDR3 is built from 15 residues. DNA of the CDR3: TGTGCCAGCAGCTCGGCCGGGACAGGGGCCCACGAGCAGTACTTC. This gives the protein CASSSAGTGAHEQYF.

The J gene is TRBJ1-3, the V gene TRBV28; 10 nucleotides align to TRBD1. Germline-derived CDR1 and CDR2 are MDHEN and SYDVKM. Trimming at V came to 6 bases and at J to 4 bases, leaving 3 bases not matched to a gene. CDR3 length equals 14 residues. The CDR3 DNA reads TGTGCCAGCAGCTGGACAGGGGGAGGAAACACCATATATTTT. Translating it yields CASSWTGGGNTIYF.

This chain links TRBV28 with TRBJ2-1, with TRBD2 identical over 12 bases. The CDR3 length is 17 residues. With 7 bases clipped from V and 7 bases from J, the junction kept 14 bases outside the gene matches. Per the germline V gene, CDR1 is MDHEN and CDR2 is SYDVKM. The CDR3 sequence: CASIKGLAGRRTNEQFF. The CDR3 DNA reads TGTGCCAGCATAAAAGGACTAGCGGGACGGCGTACGAATGAGCAGTTCTTC.

V usage is TRBV25-1 and J usage is TRBJ2-2; 8 bases match TRBD1. Germline values: CDR1 MGHDK, CDR2 SYGVNS. J lost 1 base, V lost 6 bases, and 4 bases had no gene match. CDR3 size: 15 residues. The DNA of the CDR3 is TGTGCCAGCAGCCGACAGGGGAGGAACACCGGGGAGCTGTTTTTT. It is translated as CASSRQGRNTGELFF. The entire variable domain, with the rest obtained from reference TRBV25-1 and TRBJ2-2, is as follows: EADIYQTPRYLVIGTGKKITLECSQTMGHDKMYWYQQDPGMELHLIHYSYGVNSTEKGDLSSESTVSRIRTEHFPLTLESARPSHTSQYLCASSRQGRNTGELFFGEGSRLTVL.

The chain carries TRBV9 and TRBJ2-3; D might be TRBD2 (6 bases). Germline CDR1 reads SGDLS; CDR2 reads YYNGEE. This CDR3 region has 19 residues. Trimming shortened V by 4 bases and J by 3 bases, and 27 bases separated the two germline ends. CDR3 loop: CASSPSHGFGGGRTDTQYF. CDR3 nucleotides: TGTGCCAGCAGCCCATCTCACGGTTTTGGGGGAGGTCGTACAGATACGCAGTATTTT. Combining the CDR3 with reference TRBV9 and TRBJ2-3 gives the whole variable domain DSGVTQTPKHLITATGQRVTLRCSPRSGDLSVYWYQQSLDQGLQFLIQYYNGEERAKGNILERFSAQQFPDLHSELNLSSLELGDSALYFCASSPSHGFGGGRTDTQYFGPGTRLTVL.

The chain couples TRBV4-2 to TRBJ2-6, with D maybe TRBD2 (5 bases). Deletions cut 4 bases from V and 0 bases from J, with 16 bases between. Germline V gene lookup returns CDR1 LGHNA and CDR2 YNFKEQ. This CDR3 region has 18 residues. CDR3 residues: CASSPTLGGPSGANVLTF. As DNA, the CDR3 is TGTGCCAGCAGCCCGACCCTGGGCGGGCCCTCTGGGGCCAACGTCCTGACTTTC.

Remarks on this clone: Relative to the germline gene, one junction end is altered; a read error may explain this. The chain joins TRBV28 to TRBJ1-1; D not resolved. Germline V gene lookup returns CDR1 MDHEN and CDR2 SYDVKM. The CDR3 is made up of 11 amino acids. CDR3 nucleotide sequence: TGTGCCAGCAGTACGAACAGTGAAGCTTTCTTT. It specifies CASSTNSEAFF.

This chain uses TRBV6-6 with TRBJ1-5, with D unclear. Germline V lookup: CDR1 MNHNY, CDR2 SVGAGI (reference sequence). The CDR3 runs 20 residues. The V end lost 6 bases, the J end lost 3 bases, and 30 bases lay between the germline ends. The CDR3 region is CASSRALPGQMYGNNQPQHF. DNA of the CDR3: TGTGCCAGCAGCCGGGCATTACCCGGTCAAATGTACGGGAACAATCAGCCCCAGCATTTT.

This sequence joins TRBV29-1 and TRBJ1-5; 8 bases are shared with TRBD1. V shed 8 bases, J shed 5 bases, and the junction held 8 bases outside the gene matches. Germline CDR1 is SQVTM and CDR2 is ANQGSEA. CDR3 length equals 13 residues. DNA for the CDR3: TGCAGCTACTCGACAGGGGTATATCAGCCCCAGCATTTT. Translation: CSYSTGVYQPQHF.